These 20 T cell receptor beta chains originate from one sample sequenced in a study of identical twins. TCRdb re-called the 5' RACE reads through MiXCR, storing one row per CDR3 protein. The top ten hold about 1.5% of the sample, which has about 890,000 distinct CDR3 sequences, roughly an eighth seen once. The same specimen was also included in a second study, on yellow fever vaccine responses in identical twins.

The specimen sequenced was PBMCs. The receptors here all came from a woman under 30 in good health.

This clonotype was seen more than once but under ten times. This chain connects TRBV6-5 to TRBJ2-3, with 10 bases aligning to TRBD2. Germline values: CDR1 MNHEY, CDR2 SVGAGI. V dropped 2 bases and J dropped 5; count of bases not matched to a gene: 10. The CDR3 loop spans 17 amino acids. CDR3 sequence reads: CASSYEAGGPLVDTQYF. The CDR3 DNA reads as TGTGCCAGCAGTTACGAAGCGGGGGGGCCTCTTGTAGATACGCAGTATTTT.

This sequence joins TRBV4-1 and TRBJ2-1; 9 bases are shared with TRBD2. CDR1 and CDR2 from the germline V gene are MGHRA and YSYEKL. The CDR3 sequence is 15 residues long. J gave up 8 bases and V 4 bases, and 9 bases lay outside the gene matches. CDR3: CASSLAAGGPYEQFF. CDR3 DNA sequence: TGCGCCAGCAGCCTCGCTGCGGGAGGGCCCTATGAGCAGTTCTTC.

This rearrangement joins TRBV6-1 to TRBJ2-1, with 12 bases that match TRBD2. V lost 6 bases to trimming and J lost 5 bases; unmatched junction nucleotides: 5. CDR3 size: 15 residues. Germline V gene lookup returns CDR1 MNHNS and CDR2 SASEGT. The CDR3 loop is CASRRASGRDNEQFF. The CDR3 nucleotides are TGTGCCAGCAGGAGAGCTAGCGGGAGGGACAATGAGCAGTTCTTC.

There are many counts of this clonotype. This chain uses TRBV6-5 with TRBJ2-7; a weak D match, TRBD2 (5 bases). This CDR3 comprises 16 residues. V shed 0 bases and J shed 0 bases, with 12 bases lying between them. Germline V gene sequence: CDR1 MNHEY, CDR2 SVGAGI. The CDR3 bases are TGTGCCAGCAGTTACTCGAGGGCGTCTAGCTCCTACGAGCAGTACTTC. As protein: CASSYSRASSSYEQYF.

The table lists this clonotype with a few counts. The chain recombines TRBV6-1 with TRBJ2-5, with D hard to call. The ends were cut back, 7 bases at V and 2 bases at J, with 14 bases in the middle. This CDR3 is built from 14 residues. The germline gives CDR1 MNHNS, CDR2 SASEGT. Here the CDR3 reads CASTPVGTQETQYF. Here the CDR3 DNA reads TGTGCCAGCACCCCCGTTGGAACTCAAGAGACCCAGTACTTC.

Only a few counts were recorded for this clonotype. V and J are TRBV15 and TRBJ2-3; the match to TRBD2 covers 9 bases. CDR1 LNHNV and CDR2 YYDKDF come from the germline V gene (reference sequence). This CDR3 region has 16 residues. The V gene end was trimmed by 3 bases and the J gene end by 0 bases; junction bases not matched to a gene: 4. This CDR3 is CATSSRLAESTDTQYF. For the CDR3, the DNA is TGTGCCACCAGCAGCAGACTAGCGGAGAGCACAGATACGCAGTATTTT.

This clonotype appeared many times. The chain couples TRBV5-1 to TRBJ2-3; TRBD1 matches 9 bases. The J segment lost 6 bases and the V segment lost 1 base, leaving 12 bases of the junction unmatched. Per germline, CDR1 SGHRS and CDR2 YFSETQ. The CDR3 sequence is 17 residues long. The CDR3 reads CASSLRGPGQGSDTQYF. The CDR3 DNA reads TGCGCCAGCAGCTTGAGAGGACCCGGACAGGGGAGTGATACGCAGTATTTT.

The rearrangement joins TRBV3-1 to TRBJ1-1; unclear D gene. The CDR3 sequence is 13 residues long. CDR1 and CDR2 (germline): LGHDT, YNNKEL (reference sequence). V gave up 4 bases and J gave up 6 bases, with 12 bases separating them. CDR3 DNA sequence: TGTGCCAGCAGCCCCGAACCGGTCTCTGAAGCTTTCTTT. This sequence encodes CASSPEPVSEAFF.

This clonotype came up a few times. The V call is TRBV3-1, the J call TRBJ2-7, with 8 bases fitting TRBD2. V was clipped by 4 bases and J by 2 bases; unmatched bases: 10. Germline CDR1 LGHDT, CDR2 YNNKEL (reference sequence). CDR3 length equals 16 residues. CDR3 nucleotide sequence: TGTGCCAGCAGCCCCACTAGCGGCCTACAGACCTACGAGCAGTACTTC. Its protein is CASSPTSGLQTYEQYF.

This clonotype was picked up a small number of times. This chain connects TRBV11-1 to TRBJ2-7, with 13 bases identical to TRBD2. Per germline, CDR1 SGHAT and CDR2 FQDESV (reference sequence). V shed 0 bases, J shed 5 bases, and the junction held 10 bases outside the gene matches. This CDR3 comprises 18 residues. The CDR3 DNA follows: TGTGCCAGCAGCTTAGCGGGCGGAGTCGGACTAGCGGGAGACGAGCAGTACTTC. It encodes CASSLAGGVGLAGDEQYF. Full variable domain (outside the CDR3, taken from reference TRBV11-1 and TRBJ2-7): EAEVAQSPRYKITEKSQAVAFWCDPISGHATLYWYRQILGQGPELLVQFQDESVVDDSQLPKDRFSAERLKGVDSTLKIQPAELGDSAMYLCASSLAGGVGLAGDEQYFGPGTRLTVT.

This clonotype was picked up a small number of times. The J gene is TRBJ2-5, the V gene TRBV20-1, with D hard to call. Germline V gives CDR1 DFQATT, CDR2 SNEGSKA (reference sequence). The ends were cut back, 2 bases at V and 4 bases at J, with 8 bases in the middle. The CDR3 sequence is 12 residues long. CDR3 amino acids: CSARWLGETQYF. CDR3 nucleotide sequence: TGCAGTGCTAGATGGTTGGGAGAGACCCAGTACTTC.

The chain is built from TRBV10-3 and TRBJ2-2; D could derive from TRBD1 or TRBD2 (5 bases each). CDR3 length: 12 amino acids. V was cut by 7 bases and J by 7 bases, with 10 bases left in between. CDR1 is ENHRY, CDR2 SYGVKD, per germline. CDR3 nucleotides: TGTGCCATCACTGGGACGATCGGGGAGCTGTTTTTT. Amino acid sequence: CAITGTIGELFF.

This clonotype was observed a few times. The chain links TRBV11-1 to TRBJ2-2, with a possible D match to TRBD2 (9 bases). The CDR3 is made up of 18 amino acids. The V gene lost 5 bases and the J gene lost 8 bases, with 27 bases spanning the gap. Germline CDR1 and CDR2: SGHAT and FQDESV (reference sequence). The CDR3: CASSPGQGPVLAGGELFF. The CDR3 bases are TGTGCCAGCAGCCCAGGACAGGGCCCCGTGCTAGCGGGAGGGGAGCTGTTTTTT.

The chain uses TRBV6-1 and TRBJ1-6; D not certain. The germline CDR1 and CDR2 sequences are MNHNS and SASEGT. The CDR3 covers 14 residues. The ends were cut back, 6 bases at V and 8 bases at J, with 14 bases in the middle. CDR3 residues: CASRSGPFDSPLHF. The CDR3 DNA is TGTGCCAGCAGATCCGGTCCCTTCGATTCACCCCTCCACTTT.

The chain employs TRBV7-9 and TRBJ1-2, with 8 nucleotides matching TRBD1. From germline, CDR1 is SEHNR and CDR2 FQNEAQ (reference sequence). The CDR3 totals 12 residues. J was trimmed by 9 bases and V by 3 bases; bases with no gene match: 3. For the CDR3, the DNA is TGTGCCAGCAGCTTCGGACAGGGAAGCTACACCTTC. Amino acid sequence: CASSFGQGSYTF.

At least ten counts were recorded for this clonotype. This chain links TRBV5-1 with TRBJ2-1, with 8 bases that match TRBD2. Per germline, CDR1 SGHRS and CDR2 YFSETQ. J lost 7 bases, V lost 2 bases, and 8 bases had no gene match. CDR3 length: 15 amino acids. The CDR3 here is CASSFGGGNGNEQFF. CDR3 nucleotides: TGCGCCAGCAGCTTTGGCGGGGGGAACGGGAATGAGCAGTTCTTC.

V and J are TRBV6-4 and TRBJ2-3, with TRBD2 identical over 14 bases. Looked up from germline, CDR1 is MRHNA and CDR2 is SNTAGT. Trimming at V came to 4 bases and at J to 4 bases, leaving 4 bases not matched to a gene. The CDR3 contains 16 residues. CDR3 region: CASSATSGGASDTQYF. The CDR3 DNA reads as TGTGCCAGCAGTGCGACTAGCGGGGGGGCATCAGATACGCAGTATTTT.

J is TRBJ1-1 and V is TRBV11-2; TRBD1 matches at 9 bases. V was clipped by 4 bases and J by 6 bases; unmatched bases: 3. This CDR3 contains 13 residues. From germline, CDR1 is SGHAT and CDR2 FQNNGV. The CDR3: CASSWTGVAEAFF. CDR3 DNA: TGTGCCAGCAGCTGGACAGGGGTAGCTGAAGCTTTCTTT.

The CDR3 protein is CASRSAGFGELFF. In nucleotides, the CDR3 is TGTGCCAGCAGATCGGCAGGGTTCGGGGAGCTGTTTTTT. The chain has TRBV6-6 and TRBJ2-2, with a tentative D call TRBD1 (5 bases). Looked up from germline, CDR1 is MNHNY and CDR2 is SVGAGI (reference sequence). Deletions cut 6 bases from V and 7 bases from J, with 12 bases between. The length of the CDR3 is 13 residues.

This chain connects TRBV29-1 to TRBJ2-1; possibly TRBD2 for D (6 bases). Trimming removed 6 bases at V and 3 bases at J, with 21 bases between. Germline V lookup: CDR1 SQVTM, CDR2 ANQGSEA. This CDR3 is 16 amino acids long. CDR3 in DNA: TGCAGCGTGGCCGCGGGGAACAGATACCTCTACAATGAGCAGTTCTTC. Protein product: CSVAAGNRYLYNEQFF.